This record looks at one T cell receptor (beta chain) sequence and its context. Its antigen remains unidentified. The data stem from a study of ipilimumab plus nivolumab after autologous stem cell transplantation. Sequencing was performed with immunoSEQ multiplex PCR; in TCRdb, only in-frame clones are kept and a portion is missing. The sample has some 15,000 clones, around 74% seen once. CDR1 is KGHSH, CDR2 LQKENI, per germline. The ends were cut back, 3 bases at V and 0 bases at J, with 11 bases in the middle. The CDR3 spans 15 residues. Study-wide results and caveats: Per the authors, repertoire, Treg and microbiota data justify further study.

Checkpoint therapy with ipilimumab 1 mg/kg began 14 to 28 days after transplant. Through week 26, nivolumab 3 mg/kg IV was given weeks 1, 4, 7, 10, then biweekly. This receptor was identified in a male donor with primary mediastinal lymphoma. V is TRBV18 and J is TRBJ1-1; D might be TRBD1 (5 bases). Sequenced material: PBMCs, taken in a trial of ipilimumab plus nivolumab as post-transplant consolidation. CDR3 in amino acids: CASSPRDGLNTEAFF. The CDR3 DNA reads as TGTGCCAGCTCACCCCGGGACGGTTTGAACACTGAAGCTTTCTTT. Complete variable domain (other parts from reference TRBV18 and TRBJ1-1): NAGVMQNPRHLVRRRGQEARLRCSPMKGHSHVYWYRQLPEEGLKFMVYLQKENIIDESGMPKERFSAEFPKEGPSILRIQQVVRGDSAAYFCASSPRDGLNTEAFFGQGTRLTVV.